A selection of T cell receptor beta chains follows, all from one sample in a study of PD-1 blockade in mismatch repair-deficient tumors. Clones were read by immunoSEQ multiplex PCR, and TCRdb kept only the in-frame ones, dropping some. This table holds 65,000 to 80,000 clones, 60% to 80% found once. Material: peripheral blood, obtained 2 weeks after starting pembrolizumab. These receptors all stem from an adult with mismatch repair-deficient cancer. CDR3s include the opening cysteine and the closing phenylalanine or tryptophan. The D gene is left open where the match is weak. Only part of the rows carry a size: once, few, many, or a class if the clone is expanded.

CDR3nt,CDR3aa,j_gene,v_gene,d_gene,abundance
TGTGCCAGCAGTTATTTGCGGGATAACTATGGCTACACCTTC,CASSYLRDNYGYTF,TRBJ1-2,TRBV6-7,NA,NA
TGCGCCAGCAGCCAAGATATTGGGGTTTTTGGCTACACCTTC,CASSQDIGVFGYTF,TRBJ1-2,TRBV4-3,NA,NA
TGTGCCAGCAGCCCAGACAGGCCCTACGAGCAGTACTTC,CASSPDRPYEQYF,TRBJ2-7,TRBV5-6,NA,NA
TGTGCCATCAGTGAGTCGACTAGCGGGCCTCAAGAGACCCAGTACTTC,CAISESTSGPQETQYF,TRBJ2-5,TRBV10-3,TRBD2,NA
TGTGCCAGCAGCTACCGGTCGGATGGCTACACCTTC,CASSYRSDGYTF,TRBJ1-2,TRBV5-6,NA,NA
TGTGCCAGCAGTTACTCGACAGGGTCTGAAGCTTTCTTT,CASSYSTGSEAFF,TRBJ1-1,TRBV6-6,TRBD1,NA
TGCGCCAGCAGCCAAGAAGGGTACAGTCAAGAGACCCAGTACTTC,CASSQEGYSQETQYF,TRBJ2-5,TRBV4-3,NA,many
TGTGCCAGCAGCCAGGCGGGGGCCGGGGAGCTGTTTTTT,CASSQAGAGELFF,TRBJ2-2,TRBV9,TRBD2,NA
TGTGCCAGCAGTTACTCGCTTTTGAACACTGAAGCTTTCTTT,CASSYSLLNTEAFF,TRBJ1-1,TRBV6-5,NA,NA
TGTGCCAGTAGTATCCCCAGGGGCACCACAGATACGCAGTATTTT,CASSIPRGTTDTQYF,TRBJ2-3,TRBV19,NA,NA
TGTGCCAGCACCAAGCGGGAGGGCACAGATACGCAGTATTTT,CASTKREGTDTQYF,TRBJ2-3,TRBV2,TRBD2,NA
TGCGCCAGCAGCTCAGGGGTGGACTATGGCTACACCTTC,CASSSGVDYGYTF,TRBJ1-2,TRBV5-1,NA,NA
TGCGCCAGCAGCCTATACACAGATACGCAGTATTTT,CASSLYTDTQYF,TRBJ2-3,TRBV5-1,NA,NA
TGTGCCAGCAGCCCATCCCCTGGCATGGACTACGAGCAGTACTTC,CASSPSPGMDYEQYF,TRBJ2-7,TRBV21-1,NA,NA
TGTGCCAGCAGCGTAGGGCGGCGGCCGGGTACGCAGTATTTT,CASSVGRRPGTQYF,TRBJ2-3,TRBV9,NA,once
TGTGCTAGTGTTAACTCGGACAGATCCTACGAGCAGTACTTC,CASVNSDRSYEQYF,TRBJ2-7,TRBV12-5,NA,NA
TGTGCCTGGAAGGGACAGGGGACTGGAAACACCATATATTTT,CAWKGQGTGNTIYF,TRBJ1-3,TRBV30,TRBD1,NA
TGTGCCAGCAGTTTATCGATATCAGCGGGGGGCTACACCTTC,CASSLSISAGGYTF,TRBJ1-2,TRBV27,NA,NA